This T cell receptor beta chain comes out of a study of T-cell memory formation after mild COVID-19. This CDR3 contains 16 residues. Between the trimmed V and J ends, which lost 2 bases and 0 bases, there was a span of 8 bases. Study results and limitations: Clones contracting day 15 to 85 were balanced CD4/CD8; later expanders leaned CD4+. That cross-reactive memory joined was suggested by some responding clones appearing in pre-infection memory.

This clonotype was counted a few times. Its target is unknown. After 5'RACE with constant-segment primers, TCR alpha and TCR beta cDNA libraries carrying sample barcodes and UMIs were obtained. Each CDR3 protein is one row after TCRdb ran MiXCR on the 5' RACE reads. The table includes 250,000 to 300,000 distinct CDR3 sequences, over 7% detected once. The TCR originated in a man younger than 35 who had mild COVID-19 (a few samples of this study predate the infection). Cell type and time point are not known. Sequences were obtained from PBMCs or a T cell subset sorted from them (not recorded which). The rearrangement uses TRBV12-3 or TRBV12-4 and TRBJ2-6, with a possible D match to TRBD2 (6 bases). The CDR3 DNA is TGTGCCAGCAGTTTACCCGGGAGCTCTGGGGCCAACGTCCTGACTTTC. It yields the protein CASSLPGSSGANVLTF.